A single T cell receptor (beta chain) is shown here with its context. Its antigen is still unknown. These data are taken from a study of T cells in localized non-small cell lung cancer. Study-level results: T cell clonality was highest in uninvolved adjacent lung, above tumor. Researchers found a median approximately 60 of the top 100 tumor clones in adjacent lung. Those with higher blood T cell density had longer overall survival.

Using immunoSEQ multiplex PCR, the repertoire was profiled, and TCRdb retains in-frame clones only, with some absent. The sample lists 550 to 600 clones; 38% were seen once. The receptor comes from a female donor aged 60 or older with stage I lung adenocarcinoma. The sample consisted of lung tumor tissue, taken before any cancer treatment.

The CDR3, as DNA: TGTGCCAGCAGCCCCCGTCGTTTGGGTGCCACAGATACGCAGTATTTT. Translating gives CASSPRRLGATDTQYF. The chain is built from TRBV6-8 and TRBJ2-3; D call uncertain. The CDR3 spans 16 residues. In germline, CDR1 is MNHGY, CDR2 SAAAGT. Trimming pared 6 bases from V and 2 bases from J, leaving 18 bases between.